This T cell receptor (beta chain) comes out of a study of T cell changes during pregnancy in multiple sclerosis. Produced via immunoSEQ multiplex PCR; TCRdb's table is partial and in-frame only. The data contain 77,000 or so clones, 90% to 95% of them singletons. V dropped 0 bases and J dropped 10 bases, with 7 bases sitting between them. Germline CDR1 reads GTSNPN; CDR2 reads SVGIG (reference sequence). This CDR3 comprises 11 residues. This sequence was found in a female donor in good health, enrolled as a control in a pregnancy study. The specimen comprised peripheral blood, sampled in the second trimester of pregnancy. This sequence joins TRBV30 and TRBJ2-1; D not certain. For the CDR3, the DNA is TGTGCCTGGAGTGTACTGGTGGAGCAGTTCTTC. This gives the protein CAWSVLVEQFF.